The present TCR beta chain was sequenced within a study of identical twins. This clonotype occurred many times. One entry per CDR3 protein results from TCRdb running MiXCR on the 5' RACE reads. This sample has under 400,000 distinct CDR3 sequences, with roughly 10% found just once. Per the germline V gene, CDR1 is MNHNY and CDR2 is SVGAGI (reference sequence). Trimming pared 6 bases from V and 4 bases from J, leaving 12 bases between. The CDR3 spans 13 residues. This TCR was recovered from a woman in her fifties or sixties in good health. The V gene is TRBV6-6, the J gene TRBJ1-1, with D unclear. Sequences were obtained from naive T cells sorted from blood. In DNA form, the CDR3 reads TGTGCCAGCAGCACAAGGAGTCTCACTGAAGCTTTCTTT. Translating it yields CASSTRSLTEAFF.